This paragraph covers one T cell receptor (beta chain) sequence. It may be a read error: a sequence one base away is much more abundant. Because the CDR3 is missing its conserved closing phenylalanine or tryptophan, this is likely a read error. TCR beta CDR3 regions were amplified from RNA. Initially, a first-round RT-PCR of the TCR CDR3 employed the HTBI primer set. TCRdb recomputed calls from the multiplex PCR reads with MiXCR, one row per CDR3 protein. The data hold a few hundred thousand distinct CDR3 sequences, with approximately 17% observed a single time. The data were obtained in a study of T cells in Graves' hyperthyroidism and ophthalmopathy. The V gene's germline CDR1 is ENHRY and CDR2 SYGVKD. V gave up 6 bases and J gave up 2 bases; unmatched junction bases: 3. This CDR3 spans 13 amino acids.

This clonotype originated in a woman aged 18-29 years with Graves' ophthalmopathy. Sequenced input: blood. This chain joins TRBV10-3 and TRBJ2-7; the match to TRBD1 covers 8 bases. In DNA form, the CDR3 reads TGTGCCATCAGGACAGGGGAGGCCTACGAGCAGTACTCC. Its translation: CAIRTGEAYEQYS.